This note documents a single TCR beta chain sequence. CDR1 is SGHVS, CDR2 FNYEAQ, per germline. The V and J ends lost 4 bases and 7 bases, in that order; junction bases with no gene match: 14. There are 16 residues in the CDR3. The data were obtained in a study of radiotherapy plus CTLA-4 blockade in lung cancer. Profiled with immunoSEQ multiplex PCR; TCRdb holds only in-frame clones, not every one. This table holds some 87,000 clones, about four fifths found once. The clonotype comes from a human donor with non-small cell lung cancer that progressed on radiotherapy plus ipilimumab. Specimen: peripheral blood, collected from a patient treated with radiotherapy plus ipilimumab. This chain uses TRBV7-6 with TRBJ2-7; 9 bases fit TRBD1. CDR3 residues: CASSSYRGRVAGEQYF. In DNA form, the CDR3 reads TGTGCCAGCAGCTCTTACAGGGGGCGCGTAGCGGGTGAGCAGTACTTC.